What follows are 25 T cell receptor beta chains derived from one specimen sequenced in a study of blood T cell repertoires in COVID-19. Repertoires were generated with immunoSEQ multiplex PCR, while TCRdb's copy carries only in-frame clones and drops some. The table has around 200,000 clones, roughly 83% seen once. The sequenced material came from PBMCs or T cells enriched from blood (not recorded which). Receptors originate from a woman aged 25-40 years who had recovered from COVID-19.

This chain links TRBV6-5 with TRBJ2-1; D is uncertain. Germline values: CDR1 MNHEY, CDR2 SVGAGI. V gave up 8 bases and J gave up 8 bases, with 7 bases separating them. The CDR3 sequence is 10 residues long. The CDR3 reads CASFSYEQFF. In DNA form, the CDR3 reads TGTGCCAGCTTTTCATATGAGCAGTTCTTC.

This clone has only a few counts. The chain carries TRBV24-1 and TRBJ2-1, with TRBD1 as a possible D gene (6 bases). Deletions cut 6 bases from V and 3 bases from J, with 11 bases between. CDR1 and CDR2 from the germline V gene are KGHDR and SFDVKD. The CDR3 contains 14 residues. CDR3 nucleotide sequence: TGTGCCACCAGTCCCAGGGGTGTCTACAATGAGCAGTTCTTC. Protein product: CATSPRGVYNEQFF.

The chain joins TRBV18 to TRBJ1-1; D is undetermined. CDR1 is KGHSH and CDR2 is LQKENI in the germline V gene. The CDR3 is 14 residues long. V lost 2 bases to trimming and J lost 6 bases, with 13 bases between them. CDR3: CASSPGIDSSEAFF. CDR3 nucleotides: TGTGCCAGCTCACCAGGAATTGACTCCTCTGAAGCTTTCTTT. Full variable domain (outside the CDR3, taken from reference TRBV18 and TRBJ1-1): NAGVMQNPRHLVRRRGQEARLRCSPMKGHSHVYWYRQLPEEGLKFMVYLQKENIIDESGMPKERFSAEFPKEGPSILRIQQVVRGDSAAYFCASSPGIDSSEAFFGQGTRLTVV.

V gene TRBV4-1 combines with J gene TRBJ1-6; no clear D gene. The germline gives CDR1 MGHRA, CDR2 YSYEKL. V lost 4 bases, J lost 5 bases, and 15 bases lay in between. CDR3 length: 16 residues. CDR3 residues: CASSPERETNNSPLHF. DNA for the CDR3: TGCGCCAGCAGCCCCGAGAGGGAGACCAATAATTCACCCCTCCACTTT.

The J gene is TRBJ2-2, the V gene TRBV9, with 7 bases fitting TRBD1. CDR1 is SGDLS, CDR2 YYNGEE, per germline. V lost 1 base, J lost 4 bases, and 1 base stayed unmatched. CDR3 length equals 14 residues. The CDR3 sequence: CASSVSGGTGELFF. CDR3 DNA sequence: TGTGCCAGCAGCGTATCAGGGGGCACCGGGGAGCTGTTTTTT.

The V call is TRBV5-4, the J call TRBJ2-7, with 10 bases aligning to TRBD1. The CDR3 consists of 15 residues. V dropped 4 bases and J dropped 2; count of bases not matched to a gene: 6. Germline assignment: CDR1 SGHNT and CDR2 YYREEE (reference sequence). The CDR3 loop is CASSPRDRGTYEQYF. CDR3 DNA: TGTGCCAGCAGCCCGCGGGACAGGGGAACCTACGAGCAGTACTTC.

The V call is TRBV14, the J call TRBJ2-7; 11 bases line up with TRBD2. J gave up 0 bases and V 1 base, and 8 bases lay outside the gene matches. CDR3 length: 18 amino acids. The germline V gene has CDR1 SGHDN and CDR2 FVKESK. The CDR3 loop reads CASSQVSSGRPPSYEQYF. The CDR3 nucleotides are TGTGCCAGCAGCCAAGTTTCTAGCGGGAGGCCACCCTCCTACGAGCAGTACTTC.

V and J are TRBV27 and TRBJ2-6; no reliable D call. In germline, CDR1 is MNHEY, CDR2 SMNVEV (reference sequence). Trimming cost V 0 bases and J 0 bases, with 6 bases left between them. The CDR3 spans 16 residues. CDR3 in amino acids: CASSLSAYSGANVLTF. The DNA of the CDR3 is TGTGCCAGCAGTTTATCAGCTTACTCTGGGGCCAACGTCCTGACTTTC.

V and J are TRBV18 and TRBJ1-1; a possible D gene is TRBD1 (5 bases). The V end was cut by 5 bases, the J end by 2 bases, with 15 bases between. CDR3 length equals 15 residues. CDR1 KGHSH and CDR2 LQKENI come from the germline V gene. The CDR3 DNA sequence: TGTGCCAGCTCAATGTCGACAGCGGGAAACACTGAAGCTTTCTTT. The encoded protein is CASSMSTAGNTEAFF.

The rearrangement joins TRBV30 to TRBJ1-3; 10 positions agree with TRBD1. Germline V lookup: CDR1 GTSNPN, CDR2 SVGIG (reference sequence). V dropped 4 bases and J dropped 0; count of bases not matched to a gene: 12. The CDR3 has 18 residues. CDR3 sequence reads: CAWTRTGGIGFSGNTIYF. The DNA for the CDR3 is TGTGCCTGGACTCGGACAGGGGGGATCGGCTTCTCTGGAAACACCATATATTTT.

The gene calls are TRBV28 and TRBJ2-3; D uncertain. Trimming cost V 7 bases and J 2 bases, with 10 bases left between them. Germline-derived CDR1 and CDR2 are MDHEN and SYDVKM. The CDR3 contains 13 residues. Here the CDR3 reads CASTGINTDTQYF. The CDR3 coding sequence is TGTGCCAGCACTGGCATTAACACAGATACGCAGTATTTT.

This clone was detected only once. The chain uses TRBV29-1 and TRBJ2-1, with TRBD2 identical over 8 bases. V trimming: 1 base; J trimming: 1 base; junction bases outside the gene matches: 6. The CDR3 runs to 16 residues. In germline, CDR1 is SQVTM, CDR2 ANQGSEA. The CDR3 region has the DNA TGCAGCGTTGAAGGGCTAGCGGGCCTGTCCTACAATGAGCAGTTCTTC. It codes for CSVEGLAGLSYNEQFF.

The rearrangement joins TRBV5-1 to TRBJ2-4, with D unclear. Germline CDR1 is SGHRS and CDR2 is YFSETQ. V gave up 0 bases and J gave up 6 bases, with 16 bases separating them. The CDR3 is 16 residues long. As DNA, the CDR3 is TGCGCCAGCAGCTTGGCCGGTCGCCCCGGTAGAAACATTCAGTACTTC. It codes for CASSLAGRPGRNIQYF.

The chain joins TRBV6-5 to TRBJ1-1, with D possibly matching TRBD1 (5 bases). This CDR3 has 12 residues. In germline, CDR1 is MNHEY, CDR2 SVGAGI. V was trimmed by 4 bases and J by 9 bases, leaving 12 bases between them. In nucleotides, the CDR3 is TGTGCCAGCAGTTTTCTTTCAGGGCAAGCTTTCTTT. Translated, it gives CASSFLSGQAFF.

V gene TRBV5-8 combines with J gene TRBJ2-7; 9 nucleotides line up with TRBD2. From germline, CDR1 is SGHTS and CDR2 YDEGEE. The J segment lost 3 bases and the V segment lost 4 bases, leaving 14 bases of the junction unmatched. The CDR3 has 17 residues. This CDR3 is CASSPRASGVPFYEQYV. CDR3 DNA: TGTGCCAGCAGCCCTAGGGCTAGCGGGGTCCCCTTCTACGAGCAGTACGTC.

The chain carries TRBV7-9 and TRBJ2-1; 8 bases agree with TRBD2. CDR1 is SEHNR and CDR2 is FQNEAQ in the germline V gene (reference sequence). The CDR3 is 14 residues long. V dropped 8 bases and J dropped 1; count of bases not matched to a gene: 4. CDR3 protein: CASRGGYSYNEQFF. The DNA for the CDR3 is TGTGCCAGCCGCGGGGGGTATTCCTACAATGAGCAGTTCTTC.

The V gene is TRBV29-1, the J gene TRBJ1-1, with TRBD1 matching over 8 bases. The CDR3 spans 11 residues. After removal of 4 bases from V and 10 bases from J, the junction contained 5 bases not matched to a gene. The germline CDR1 and CDR2 sequences are SQVTM and ANQGSEA. The CDR3 region has the DNA TGCAGCGTTGGACAGGGGTTAGGAGCTTTCTTT. Protein sequence: CSVGQGLGAFF.

This chain connects TRBV19 to TRBJ1-1; D call uncertain. Between the trimmed V and J ends, which lost 3 bases and 2 bases, there was a span of 13 bases. This CDR3 comprises 15 residues. Looked up from germline, CDR1 is LNHDA and CDR2 is SQIVND (reference sequence). The CDR3 sequence is CASSIIDEGNTEAFF. As DNA, the CDR3 is TGTGCCAGTAGTATTATTGATGAGGGAAACACTGAAGCTTTCTTT.

J is TRBJ2-1 and V is TRBV28, with 11 bases that match TRBD2. The CDR3 consists of 16 residues. The germline V gene has CDR1 MDHEN and CDR2 SYDVKM. V was clipped by 5 bases and J by 5 bases; unmatched bases: 8. CDR3 nucleotides: TGTGCCAGCAGTCCCTCGGGACTAGCGGAAAACAATGAGCAGTTCTTC. It translates to CASSPSGLAENNEQFF.

V and J are TRBV2 and TRBJ1-1; D is uncertain. Germline loops: CDR1 SNHLY, CDR2 FYNNEI. The CDR3 extends over 13 amino acids. The V end lost 8 bases, the J end lost 5 bases, and 15 bases lay between the germline ends. The CDR3: CASAPGRRTEAFF. In DNA form, the CDR3 reads TGTGCCAGCGCTCCAGGCCGAAGGACTGAAGCTTTCTTT.

This clone came up once. The chain has TRBV7-2 and TRBJ1-5; D gene ambiguous. Germline CDR1 SGHTA, CDR2 FQGNSA. The CDR3 is 14 amino acids. Between the trimmed V and J ends, which lost 2 bases and 7 bases, there was a span of 12 bases. Here the CDR3 DNA reads TGTGCCAGCAGCTTACGCGCGGGAGGCCAGCCCCAGCATTTT. Translating it yields CASSLRAGGQPQHF.

The chain couples TRBV6-5 to TRBJ1-5, with D hard to call. Germline V gives CDR1 MNHEY, CDR2 SVGAGI. The V gene lost 4 bases and the J gene lost 2 bases, with 6 bases spanning the gap. The CDR3 runs 13 residues. The CDR3 sequence is CASSLDGNQPQHF. CDR3 bases: TGTGCCAGCAGTTTAGATGGCAATCAGCCCCAGCATTTT.

This clone was detected once. This sequence joins TRBV5-1 and TRBJ1-1; D gene unclear. Germline CDR1 and CDR2: SGHRS and YFSETQ. The CDR3 loop spans 14 amino acids. Trimming took 4 bases from V and 1 from J, leaving 11 bases between them. CDR3 amino acids: CASSPLSGNTEAFF. DNA of the CDR3: TGCGCCAGCAGCCCCCTAAGTGGGAACACTGAAGCTTTCTTT.

V gene TRBV14 combines with J gene TRBJ1-1; D might be TRBD1 (6 bases). From germline, CDR1 is SGHDN and CDR2 FVKESK. This CDR3 contains 16 residues. V gave up 3 bases and J gave up 11 bases, with 25 bases separating them. The CDR3 DNA is TGTGCCAGCAGCCAGAGGACCGGGCCGAGGGGGGGAGACGCTTTCTTT. This codes for CASSQRTGPRGGDAFF.

This clone was recorded only once. The CDR3 reads CASSDHFLASSTDTQYF. For the CDR3, the DNA is TGTGCCAGCAGTGACCACTTCCTAGCGTCTAGCACAGATACGCAGTATTTT. The rearrangement joins TRBV6-4 to TRBJ2-3; D possibly corresponds to TRBD2 (6 bases). The CDR3 is 17 residues long. V lost 2 bases and J 0 bases, leaving 15 bases between the germline ends. Germline V gene sequence: CDR1 MRHNA, CDR2 SNTAGT.